This T cell receptor beta chain was captured in a study of blood T cells in healthy people across ages. Broader study findings: Samples with more naive T cells showed higher observed beta diversity.

Combining a sample-barcoded 5' primer with a J-beta primer mix, a second PCR ran for roughly 6 to 11 cycles. A 12-random-nucleotide template-switch adaptor tagged each cDNA molecule. TCRdb fed the 5' RACE reads into MiXCR, producing one record per CDR3 protein. The repertoire holds 1.5 million to 2 million distinct CDR3 sequences, with 30% to 35% as singletons. V lost 0 bases and J lost 0, with 15 bases in between. This CDR3 comprises 16 residues. Germline V gene sequence: CDR1 DFQATT, CDR2 SNEGSKA (reference sequence). Worth noting for this clonotype: Its target is unknown.

This clonotype was obtained from a woman under 40 in good health. V and J are TRBV20-1 and TRBJ2-7; TRBD2 is a possible D gene (5 bases). The sample taken for sequencing was blood. CDR3 residues: CSARDRGKHLSYEQYF. The CDR3 bases are TGCAGTGCTAGAGATCGAGGGAAACACCTCTCCTACGAGCAGTACTTC.